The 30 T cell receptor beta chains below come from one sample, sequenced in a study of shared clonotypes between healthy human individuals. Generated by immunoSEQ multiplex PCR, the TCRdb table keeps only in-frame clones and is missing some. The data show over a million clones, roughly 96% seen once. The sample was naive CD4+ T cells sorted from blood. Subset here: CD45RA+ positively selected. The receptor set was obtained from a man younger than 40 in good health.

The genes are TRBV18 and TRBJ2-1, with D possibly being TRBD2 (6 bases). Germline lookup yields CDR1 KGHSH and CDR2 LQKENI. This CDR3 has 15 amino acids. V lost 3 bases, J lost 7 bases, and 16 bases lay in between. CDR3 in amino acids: CASSPIMGGWNEQFF. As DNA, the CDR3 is TGTGCCAGCTCACCGATTATGGGGGGATGGAATGAGCAGTTCTTC.

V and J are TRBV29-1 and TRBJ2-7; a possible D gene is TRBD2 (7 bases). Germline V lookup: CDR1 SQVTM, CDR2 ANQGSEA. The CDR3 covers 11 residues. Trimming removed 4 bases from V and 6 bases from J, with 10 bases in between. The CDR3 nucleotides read TGCAGCGTTGGGGGAGGGGGCGAGCAGTACTTC. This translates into CSVGGGGEQYF.

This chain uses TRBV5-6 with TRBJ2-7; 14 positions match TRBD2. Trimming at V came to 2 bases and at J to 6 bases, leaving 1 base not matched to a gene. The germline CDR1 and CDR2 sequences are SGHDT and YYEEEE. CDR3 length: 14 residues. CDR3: CASSFGLAGGEQYF. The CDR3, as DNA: TGTGCCAGCAGCTTCGGACTAGCGGGGGGCGAGCAGTACTTC.

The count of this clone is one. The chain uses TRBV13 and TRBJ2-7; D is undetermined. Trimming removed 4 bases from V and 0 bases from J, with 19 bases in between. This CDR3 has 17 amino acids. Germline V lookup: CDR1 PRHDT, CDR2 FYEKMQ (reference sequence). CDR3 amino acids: CASSSTTASPSSYEQYF. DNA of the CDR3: TGTGCCAGCAGCTCTACAACAGCGAGCCCGAGCTCCTACGAGCAGTACTTC.

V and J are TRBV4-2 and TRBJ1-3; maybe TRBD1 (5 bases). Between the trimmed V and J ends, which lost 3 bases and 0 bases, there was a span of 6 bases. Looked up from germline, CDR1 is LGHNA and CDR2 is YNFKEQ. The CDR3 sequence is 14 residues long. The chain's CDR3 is CASSQGTSGNTIYF. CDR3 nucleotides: TGTGCCAGCAGCCAGGGGACCTCTGGAAACACCATATATTTT.

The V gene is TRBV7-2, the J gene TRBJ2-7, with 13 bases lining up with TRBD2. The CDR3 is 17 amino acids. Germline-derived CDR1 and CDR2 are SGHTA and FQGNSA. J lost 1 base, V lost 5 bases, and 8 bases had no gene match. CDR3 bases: TGTGCCAGCAGCCCAAGGACTAGCGGGGGTATTTCCTACGAGCAGTACTTC. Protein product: CASSPRTSGGISYEQYF.

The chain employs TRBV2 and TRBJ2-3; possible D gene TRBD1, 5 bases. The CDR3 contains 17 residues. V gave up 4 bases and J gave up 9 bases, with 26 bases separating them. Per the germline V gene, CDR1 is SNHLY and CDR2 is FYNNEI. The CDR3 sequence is CASSGDSLRGDRTTQYF. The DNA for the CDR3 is TGTGCCAGCAGTGGTGACAGCCTTCGTGGTGACCGAACCACGCAGTATTTT.

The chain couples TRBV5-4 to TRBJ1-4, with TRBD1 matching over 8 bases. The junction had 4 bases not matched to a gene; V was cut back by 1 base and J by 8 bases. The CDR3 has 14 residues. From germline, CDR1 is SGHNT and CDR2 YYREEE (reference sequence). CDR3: CASSLWNRGEKLFF. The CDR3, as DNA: TGTGCCAGCAGCTTGTGGAACAGGGGGGAAAAACTGTTTTTT.

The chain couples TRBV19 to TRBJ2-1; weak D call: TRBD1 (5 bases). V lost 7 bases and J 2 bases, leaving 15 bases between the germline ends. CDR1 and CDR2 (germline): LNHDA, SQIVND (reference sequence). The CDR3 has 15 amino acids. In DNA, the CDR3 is TGTGCCAGTATGCCCGGGTTAGGGGCCTACAATGAGCAGTTCTTC. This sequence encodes CASMPGLGAYNEQFF.

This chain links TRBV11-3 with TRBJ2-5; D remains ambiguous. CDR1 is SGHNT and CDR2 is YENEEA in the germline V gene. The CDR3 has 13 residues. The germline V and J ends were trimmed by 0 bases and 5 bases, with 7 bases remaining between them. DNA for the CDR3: TGTGCCAGCAGCTTAGAGGGGTTGGAGACCCAGTACTTC. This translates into CASSLEGLETQYF. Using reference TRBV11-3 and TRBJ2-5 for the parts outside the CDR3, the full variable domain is EAGVVQSPRYKIIEKKQPVAFWCNPISGHNTLYWYLQNLGQGPELLIRYENEEAVDDSQLPKDRFSAERLKGVDSTLKIQPAELGDSAVYLCASSLEGLETQYFGPGTRLLVL.

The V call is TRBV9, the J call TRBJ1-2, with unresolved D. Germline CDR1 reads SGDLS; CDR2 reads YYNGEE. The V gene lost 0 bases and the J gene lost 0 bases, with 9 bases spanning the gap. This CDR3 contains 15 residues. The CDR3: CASSVDGQANYGYTF. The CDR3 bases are TGTGCCAGCAGCGTAGACGGGCAGGCTAACTATGGCTACACCTTC.

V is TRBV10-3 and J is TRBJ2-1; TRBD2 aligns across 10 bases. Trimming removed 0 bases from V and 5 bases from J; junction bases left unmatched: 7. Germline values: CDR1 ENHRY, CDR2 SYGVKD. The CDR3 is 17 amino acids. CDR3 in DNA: TGTGCCATCAGTGAGTCATTCGGGACTAGCGCCAACAATGAGCAGTTCTTC. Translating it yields CAISESFGTSANNEQFF.

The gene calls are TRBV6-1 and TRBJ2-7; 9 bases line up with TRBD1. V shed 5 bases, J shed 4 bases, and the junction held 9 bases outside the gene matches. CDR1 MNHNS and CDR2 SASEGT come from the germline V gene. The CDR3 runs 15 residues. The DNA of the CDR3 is TGTGCCAGCAGTTTCCGGACAGGGGCGACGTACGAGCAGTACTTC. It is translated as CASSFRTGATYEQYF.

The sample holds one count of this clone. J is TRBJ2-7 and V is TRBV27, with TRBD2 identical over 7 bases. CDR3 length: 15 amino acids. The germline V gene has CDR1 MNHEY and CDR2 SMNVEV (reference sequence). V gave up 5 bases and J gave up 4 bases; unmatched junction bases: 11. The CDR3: CASSPLSAGVYEQYF. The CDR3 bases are TGTGCCAGCAGTCCCCTCTCGGCGGGAGTTTACGAGCAGTACTTC.

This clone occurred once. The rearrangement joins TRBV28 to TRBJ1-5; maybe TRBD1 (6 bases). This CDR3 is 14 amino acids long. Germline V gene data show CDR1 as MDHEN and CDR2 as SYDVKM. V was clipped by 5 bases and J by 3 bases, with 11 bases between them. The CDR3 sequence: CASSLGGHNQPQHF. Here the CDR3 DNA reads TGTGCCAGCAGTCTTGGGGGGCACAATCAGCCCCAGCATTTT.

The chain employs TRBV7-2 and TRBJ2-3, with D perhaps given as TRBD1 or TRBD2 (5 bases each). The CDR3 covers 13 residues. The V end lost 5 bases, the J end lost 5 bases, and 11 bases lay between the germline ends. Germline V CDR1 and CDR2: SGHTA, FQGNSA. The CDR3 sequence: CASSPGRLDTQYF. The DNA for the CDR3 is TGTGCCAGCAGCCCGGGACGATTAGATACGCAGTATTTT.

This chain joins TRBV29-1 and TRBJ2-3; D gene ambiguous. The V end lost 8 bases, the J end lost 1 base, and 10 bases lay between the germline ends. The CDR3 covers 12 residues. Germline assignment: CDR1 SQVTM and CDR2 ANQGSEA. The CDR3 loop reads CSPITGTDTQYF. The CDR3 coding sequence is TGCAGCCCCATAACCGGCACAGATACGCAGTATTTT.

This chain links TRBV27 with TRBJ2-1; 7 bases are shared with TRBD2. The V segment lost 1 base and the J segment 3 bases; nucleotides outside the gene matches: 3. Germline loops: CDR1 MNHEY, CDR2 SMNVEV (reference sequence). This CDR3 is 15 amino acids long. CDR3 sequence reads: CASSLLRERYNEQFF. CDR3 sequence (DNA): TGTGCCAGCAGTTTATTGCGGGAGCGCTACAATGAGCAGTTCTTC.

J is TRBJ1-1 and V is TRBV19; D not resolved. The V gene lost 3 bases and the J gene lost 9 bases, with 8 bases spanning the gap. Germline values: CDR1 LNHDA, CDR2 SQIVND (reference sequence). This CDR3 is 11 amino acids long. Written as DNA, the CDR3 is TGTGCCAGTAGTATTGGGCAGCAAGCTTTCTTT. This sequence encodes CASSIGQQAFF.

The CDR3 protein is CASSENSGEQFF. DNA of the CDR3: TGTGCCAGCAGTGAAAATTCGGGTGAGCAGTTCTTC. J is TRBJ2-1 and V is TRBV6-1; D remains ambiguous. This CDR3 is 12 amino acids long. Germline CDR1 and CDR2: MNHNS and SASEGT. V lost 2 bases and J lost 9, with 8 bases in between.

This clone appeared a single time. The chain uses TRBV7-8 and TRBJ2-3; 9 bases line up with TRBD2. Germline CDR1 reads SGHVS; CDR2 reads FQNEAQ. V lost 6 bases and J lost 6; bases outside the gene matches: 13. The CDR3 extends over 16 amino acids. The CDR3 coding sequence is TGTGCCAGCAGTGGAAGGACTAGCGAAAGCAGCGATACGCAGTATTTT. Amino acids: CASSGRTSESSDTQYF.

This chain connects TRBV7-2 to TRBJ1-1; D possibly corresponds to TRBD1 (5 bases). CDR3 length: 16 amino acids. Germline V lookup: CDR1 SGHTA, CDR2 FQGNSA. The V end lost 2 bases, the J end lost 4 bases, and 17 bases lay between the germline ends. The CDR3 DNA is TGTGCCAGCAGCTTACCCCTGGGCCGGGACGTCACTGAAGCTTTCTTT. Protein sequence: CASSLPLGRDVTEAFF.

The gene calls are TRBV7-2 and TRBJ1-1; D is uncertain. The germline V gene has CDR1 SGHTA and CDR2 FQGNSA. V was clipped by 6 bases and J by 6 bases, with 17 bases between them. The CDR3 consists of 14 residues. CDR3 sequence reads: CASSRPSGGAEAFF. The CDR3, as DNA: TGTGCCAGCAGTCGACCAAGTGGCGGTGCTGAAGCTTTCTTT.

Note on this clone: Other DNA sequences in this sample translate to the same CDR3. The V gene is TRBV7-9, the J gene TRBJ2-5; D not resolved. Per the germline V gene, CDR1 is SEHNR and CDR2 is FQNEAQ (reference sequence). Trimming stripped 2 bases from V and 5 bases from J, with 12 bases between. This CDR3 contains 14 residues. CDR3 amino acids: CASSLTRVGETQYF. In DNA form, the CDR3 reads TGTGCCAGCAGCTTAACTCGGGTTGGGGAGACCCAGTACTTC.

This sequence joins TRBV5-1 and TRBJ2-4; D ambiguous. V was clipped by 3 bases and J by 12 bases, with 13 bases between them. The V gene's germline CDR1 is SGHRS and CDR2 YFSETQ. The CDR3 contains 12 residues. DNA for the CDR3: TGCGCCAGCAGCTCTCCCGGGCTATCTCAGTACTTC. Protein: CASSSPGLSQYF.

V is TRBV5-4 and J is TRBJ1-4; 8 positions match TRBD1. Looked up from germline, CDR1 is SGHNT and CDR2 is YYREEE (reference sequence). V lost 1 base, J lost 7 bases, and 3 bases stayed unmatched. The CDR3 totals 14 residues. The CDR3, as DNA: TGTGCCAGCAGCTTGACGGGACAGGTTGAAAAACTGTTTTTT. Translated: CASSLTGQVEKLFF.

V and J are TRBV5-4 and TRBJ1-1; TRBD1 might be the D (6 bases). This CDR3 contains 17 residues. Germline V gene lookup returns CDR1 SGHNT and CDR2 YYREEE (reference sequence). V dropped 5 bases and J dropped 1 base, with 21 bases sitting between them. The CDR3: CASSSHTGLFGNTEAFF. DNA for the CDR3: TGTGCCAGCAGTTCACATACAGGGTTATTTGGGAACACTGAAGCTTTCTTT.

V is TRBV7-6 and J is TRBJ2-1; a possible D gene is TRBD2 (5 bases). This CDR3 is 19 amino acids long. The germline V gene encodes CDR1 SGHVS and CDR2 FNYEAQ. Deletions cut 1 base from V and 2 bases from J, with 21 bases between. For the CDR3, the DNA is TGTGCCAGCAGCTTAGGGCCTAGCTCCCCCTCTGGGGCCTACAATGAGCAGTTCTTC. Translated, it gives CASSLGPSSPSGAYNEQFF.

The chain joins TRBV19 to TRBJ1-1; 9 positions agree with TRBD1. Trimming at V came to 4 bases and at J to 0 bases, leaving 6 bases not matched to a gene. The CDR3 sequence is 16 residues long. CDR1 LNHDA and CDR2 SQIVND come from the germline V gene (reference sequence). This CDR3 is CASSTNRGRVNTEAFF. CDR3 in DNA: TGTGCCAGTAGTACGAACAGGGGGCGTGTGAACACTGAAGCTTTCTTT.

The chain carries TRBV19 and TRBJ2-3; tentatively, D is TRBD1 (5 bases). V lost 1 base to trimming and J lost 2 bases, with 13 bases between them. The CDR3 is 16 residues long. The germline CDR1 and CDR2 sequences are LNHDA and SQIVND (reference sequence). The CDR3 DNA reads TGTGCCAGTAGTATAGGACCAGGGCTAATCACAGATACGCAGTATTTT. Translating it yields CASSIGPGLITDTQYF. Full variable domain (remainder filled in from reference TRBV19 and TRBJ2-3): DGGITQSPKYLFRKEGQNVTLSCEQNLNHDAMYWYRQDPGQGLRLIYYSQIVNDFQKGDIAEGYSVSREKKESFPLTVTSAQKNPTAFYLCASSIGPGLITDTQYFGPGTRLTVL.